This TCR beta chain was sequenced for a study of OX40 agonist ivuxolimab in advanced cancers. Profiled with immunoSEQ multiplex PCR; TCRdb holds only in-frame clones, not every one. This table has about 66,000 clones, about three quarters appearing once. Cycle 7 day 1, cycle 4 day 1, and baseline were the timepoints at which blood was sampled. Unmatched junction bases numbered 6, after V lost 5 bases and J lost 4 bases. Germline assignment: CDR1 LNHDA and CDR2 SQIVND (reference sequence). The CDR3 length is 14 residues. On this clone: Other DNA sequences in the sample encode the same CDR3.

This clonotype was sampled from an adult with an advanced solid tumor such as melanoma, head and neck, liver or kidney cancer. The chain uses TRBV19 and TRBJ1-2, with 8 nucleotides matching TRBD1. The source material was CD4+ or CD8+ T cells sorted from blood, sampled in a trial of the OX40 agonist ivuxolimab. The CDR3 DNA reads as TGTGCCAGTAGTCGAAACAGGGGGGGCTATGGCTACACCTTC. Translating gives CASSRNRGGYGYTF.